The T cell receptor beta chain described here comes from a study of OX40 agonist ivuxolimab in advanced cancers. CDR3 length: 15 amino acids. V shed 4 bases and J shed 6 bases, with 19 bases lying between them. CDR1 and CDR2 (germline): SGHRS, YFSETQ. Measured with immunoSEQ multiplex PCR; TCRdb has only the in-frame clones, and not every one. The table has roughly 50,000 clones, about nine tenths seen once. The material was CD4+ or CD8+ T cells sorted from blood, obtained in a trial of the OX40 agonist ivuxolimab. This chain connects TRBV5-1 to TRBJ1-1; weak D call: TRBD1 (5 bases). The sequence was collected from an adult with an advanced solid tumor such as melanoma, head and neck, liver or kidney cancer. The CDR3 DNA is TGCGCCAGCAGCACCTTCCCGGGAGGGGACGCTGAAGCTTTCTTT. This codes for CASSTFPGGDAEAFF.